A single sample is the source of the 2 T cell receptor beta chains below, sequenced in a study of patients and donors after allogeneic stem cell transplantation. TCRdb re-called the RT-PCR reads with MiXCR, one entry per CDR3 protein. The sample has approximately 250,000 distinct CDR3 sequences, around an eighth seen once; the top ten hold 11%. Specimen: blood, either unsorted or a sorted T cell fraction (not recorded which). Every receptor here comes from a human donor who was either an allogeneic HSCT recipient or a stem cell or donor lymphocyte infusion donor (not recorded which). It is not recorded whose cells these are; they may come from a transplant donor.

This clonotype was found many times. The chain has TRBV19 and TRBJ2-1, with D tentatively TRBD2 (7 bases). Trimming removed 5 bases at V and 6 bases at J, with 17 bases between. CDR1 LNHDA and CDR2 SQIVND come from the germline V gene (reference sequence). The CDR3 has 15 residues. CDR3 residues: CASSSGGAYLNEQFF. CDR3 bases: TGTGCCAGTAGTTCTGGGGGGGCCTATCTCAATGAGCAGTTCTTC. Full variable domain (rest looked up from reference TRBV19 and TRBJ2-1): DGGITQSPKYLFRKEGQNVTLSCEQNLNHDAMYWYRQDPGQGLRLIYYSQIVNDFQKGDIAEGYSVSREKKESFPLTVTSAQKNPTAFYLCASSSGGAYLNEQFFGPGTRLTVL.

V and J are TRBV20-1 and TRBJ1-1; D is undetermined. The CDR3 has 13 residues. From germline, CDR1 is DFQATT and CDR2 SNEGSKA (reference sequence). Trimming took off 6 bases at V and 4 bases at J, with 15 bases between the two ends. CDR3 region: CSAIGGVGTEAFF. The CDR3 region has the DNA TGCAGTGCCATTGGCGGGGTAGGCACTGAAGCTTTCTTT.